The TCR beta chain under discussion was sequenced for a study of cytomegalovirus exposure and HLA in healthy donors. As for the donors, each was a healthy bone marrow donor. This clone was picked up a small number of times. Its matching antigen is unknown. V lost 0 bases and J 2 bases, leaving 5 bases between the germline ends. The CDR3 loop spans 13 amino acids. Germline CDR1 LGHNA, CDR2 YNFKEQ. Findings and limits, study-wide: Sequencing artifact likely explains a cluster of highly shared sequence variants.

The PCR used 60 Vbeta and 13 Jbeta primers. Repertoires were generated with immunoSEQ multiplex PCR, while TCRdb's copy carries only in-frame clones and drops some. The data contain 150,000 to 200,000 clones, around 85% of them seen just once; the ten biggest clones take up about 9.3%. The TCR sequence derives from a man younger than 30 in good health and CMV-seropositive. This sequence joins TRBV4-2 and TRBJ2-7; possible D gene TRBD2, 5 bases. Sequenced material: PBMCs. The CDR3 protein is CASSQEEAYEQYF. CDR3 DNA sequence: TGTGCCAGCAGCCAAGAGGAGGCCTACGAGCAGTACTTC.